Listed here is a single TCR beta chain. Its antigen remains unidentified. The V end lost 4 bases, the J end lost 7 bases, and 18 bases lay between the germline ends. Germline lookup yields CDR1 SGHDT and CDR2 YYEEEE. CDR3 length: 16 residues. The assay was immunoSEQ multiplex PCR, and TCRdb's table has in-frame clones only and misses some. The table lists 55,000 to 75,000 clones, 60% to 85% of them singletons, with about a quarter in the top ten. This entry is derived from a study of T cell responses to AZD1222 COVID-19 vaccine. General observations from the study: Repertoires in all cases were sampled only once the peak T cell response had passed. Epitopes outside B.1.351 and B.1.1.7 mutated regions reportedly drew nearly half of spike TCRs.

The sample in question was peripheral blood, obtained on day 0 of MenACWY control vaccination. The clonotype comes from an adult in good health. V and J are TRBV5-6 and TRBJ1-6, with TRBD1 as a possible D gene (6 bases). Written as DNA, the CDR3 is TGTGCCAGCAGCCAAGGGACACCGGGCAGGAATTCACCCCTCCACTTT. Its protein is CASSQGTPGRNSPLHF.